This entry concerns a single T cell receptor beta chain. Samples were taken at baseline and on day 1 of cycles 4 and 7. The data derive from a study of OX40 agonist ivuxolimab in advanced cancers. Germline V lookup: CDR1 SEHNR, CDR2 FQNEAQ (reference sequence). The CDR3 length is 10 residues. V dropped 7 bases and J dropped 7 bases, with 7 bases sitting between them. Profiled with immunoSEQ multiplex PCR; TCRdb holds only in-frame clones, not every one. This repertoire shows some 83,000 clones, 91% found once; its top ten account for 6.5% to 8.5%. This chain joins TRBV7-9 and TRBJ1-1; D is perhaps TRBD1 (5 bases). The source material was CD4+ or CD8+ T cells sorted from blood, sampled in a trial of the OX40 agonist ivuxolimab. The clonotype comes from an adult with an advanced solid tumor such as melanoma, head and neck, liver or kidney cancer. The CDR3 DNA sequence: TGTGCCAGCACGCAGGGTGAAGCTTTCTTT. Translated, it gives CASTQGEAFF. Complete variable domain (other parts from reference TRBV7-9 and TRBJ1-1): DTGVSQNPRHKITKRGQNVTFRCDPISEHNRLYWYRQTLGQGPEFLTYFQNEAQLEKSRLLSDRFSAERPKGSFSTLEIQRTEQGDSAMYLCASTQGEAFFGQGTRLTVV.